Below are 3 T cell receptor beta chains sequenced from a single sample in a study of cytomegalovirus exposure and HLA in healthy donors. The PCR was carried out with 60 Vbeta primers and 13 Jbeta primers. Profiling relied on immunoSEQ multiplex PCR, and the TCRdb table lists in-frame clones only, not all of them. The table shows roughly 150,000 clones, with around 80% occurring only once. Sequences were obtained from PBMCs. Receptor source: a female donor in good health and CMV-seronegative.

The chain joins TRBV4-3 to TRBJ2-5; 8 nucleotides agree with TRBD2. The CDR3 sequence is 16 residues long. After removal of 3 bases from V and 4 bases from J, the junction contained 10 bases not matched to a gene. CDR1 is LGHNA and CDR2 is YSLEER in the germline V gene. CDR3 region: CASSQTGGGTAETQYF. DNA of the CDR3: TGCGCCAGCAGCCAGACGGGGGGGGGCACGGCAGAGACCCAGTACTTC.

The V and J genes are TRBV10-1 and TRBJ1-5; D uncertain. The CDR3 sequence is 12 residues long. The ends were cut back, 1 base at V and 10 bases at J, with 8 bases in the middle. Germline CDR1 WNHNN, CDR2 SYGVQD (reference sequence). The CDR3 loop is CASSECSEPQHF. DNA for the CDR3: TGCGCCAGCAGTGAGTGCTCAGAACCCCAGCATTTT.

Note on this clone: Compared with germline, one end of the junction differs, possibly owing to a read error. This chain connects TRBV29-1 to TRBJ2-1; no definite D call. Germline loops: CDR1 SQVTM, CDR2 ANQGSEA. CDR3 length equals 12 residues. The CDR3 protein is CSVEDPPGPFLF. CDR3 DNA sequence: TGCAGCGTTGAAGACCCTCCGGGTCCCTTCCTCTTC.